This T cell receptor (beta chain) was profiled in a study of blood T cell repertoires in COVID-19. On the study more broadly: Both acute and convalescent COVID-19 samples were obtained from the United States, Italy and Spain.

This table comes from immunoSEQ multiplex PCR, and its TCRdb copy is limited to in-frame clones, with some not included. The sample holds some 200,000 clones, 80% to 85% seen once. CDR3 length: 13 residues. Between the trimmed V and J ends, which lost 5 bases and 7 bases, there was a span of 14 bases. The V gene's germline CDR1 is MNHEY and CDR2 SVGAGI. The source of this sequence is a woman younger than 45 who had recovered from COVID-19. The sample comprised peripheral blood. V and J are TRBV6-5 and TRBJ1-2; D gene uncertain. CDR3 in DNA: TGTGCCAGCAGTCGGGTCTCAGTGGCTGGCTACACCTTC. Translating gives CASSRVSVAGYTF.